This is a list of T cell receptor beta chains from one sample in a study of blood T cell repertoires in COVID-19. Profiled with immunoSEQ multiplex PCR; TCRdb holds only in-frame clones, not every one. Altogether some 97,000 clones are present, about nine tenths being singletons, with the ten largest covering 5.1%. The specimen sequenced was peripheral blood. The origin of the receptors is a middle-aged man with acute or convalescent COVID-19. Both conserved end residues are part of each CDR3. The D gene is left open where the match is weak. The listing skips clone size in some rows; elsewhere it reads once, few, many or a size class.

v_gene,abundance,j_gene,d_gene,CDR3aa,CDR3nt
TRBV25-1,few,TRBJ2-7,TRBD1,CASSEWGQGIDEQYF,TGTGCCAGCAGTGAATGGGGACAGGGCATCGACGAGCAGTACTTC
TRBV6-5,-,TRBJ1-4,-,CASSRRQDEKLFF,TGTGCCAGCAGTAGACGACAAGATGAAAAACTGTTTTTT
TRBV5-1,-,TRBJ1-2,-,CASSFGAGGYTF,TGCGCCAGCAGCTTTGGGGCGGGAGGCTACACCTTC
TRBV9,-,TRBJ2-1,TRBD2,CASSVASGLYNEQFF,TGTGCCAGCAGCGTAGCTAGCGGACTCTACAATGAGCAGTTCTTC
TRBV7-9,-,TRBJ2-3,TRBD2,CASSLLSTSADTQYF,TGTGCCAGCAGCTTATTGAGTACTAGCGCAGATACGCAGTATTTT
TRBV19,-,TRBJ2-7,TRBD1,CASSMGQGQHEQYF,TGTGCCAGTAGTATGGGACAGGGGCAGCACGAGCAGTACTTC
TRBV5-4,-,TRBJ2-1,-,CASSFRSGEGDEQFF,TGTGCCAGCAGCTTTAGATCAGGGGAGGGGGATGAGCAGTTCTTC
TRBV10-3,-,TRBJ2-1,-,CAIRTGLGYNEQFF,TGTGCCATCAGGACGGGGTTGGGGTACAATGAGCAGTTCTTC
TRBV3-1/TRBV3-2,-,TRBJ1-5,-,CASSQMSHREGSNQPQHF,TGTGCCAGCAGCCAAATGAGTCACAGGGAAGGCAGCAATCAGCCCCAGCATTTT
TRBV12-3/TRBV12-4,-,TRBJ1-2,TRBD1,CASTRQGVYGYTF,TGTGCCAGCACGAGACAGGGGGTCTATGGCTACACCTTC
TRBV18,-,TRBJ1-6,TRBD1,CASSPGQGKNSPLHF,TGTGCCAGCTCACCCGGACAGGGGAAGAATTCACCCCTCCACTTT
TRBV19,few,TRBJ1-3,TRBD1,CASSGGQTSGNTIYF,TGTGCCAGTAGTGGGGGACAGACCTCTGGAAACACCATATATTTT
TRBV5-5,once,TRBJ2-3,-,CASSLAVRLDTQYF,TGTGCCAGCAGCTTGGCCGTGAGGTTAGATACGCAGTATTTT
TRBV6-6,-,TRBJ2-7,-,CASSYATYEQYF,TGTGCCAGCAGTTACGCGACCTACGAGCAGTACTTC
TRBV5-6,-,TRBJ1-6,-,CASSFLQRPGSPLHF,TGTGCCAGCAGCTTTCTACAGCGGCCCGGGTCACCCCTCCACTTT
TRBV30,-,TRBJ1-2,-,CAWTGGHKSNYGYTF,TGTGCCTGGACGGGGGGACATAAGTCTAACTATGGCTACACCTTC
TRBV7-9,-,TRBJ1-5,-,CASSSSGSDQPQHF,TGTGCCAGCAGCTCCTCGGGGTCGGATCAGCCCCAGCATTTT
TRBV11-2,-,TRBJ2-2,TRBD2,CASSPTSGRNTGELFF,TGTGCCAGCAGTCCAACTAGCGGGAGGAACACCGGGGAGCTGTTTTTT
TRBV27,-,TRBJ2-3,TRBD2,CASSLGSGSTDTQYF,TGTGCCAGCAGTTTAGGTAGCGGGAGCACAGATACGCAGTATTTT
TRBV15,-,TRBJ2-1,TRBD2,CATSRVLAINEQFF,TGTGCCACCAGCAGAGTACTAGCGATTAATGAGCAGTTCTTC
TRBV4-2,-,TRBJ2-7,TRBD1,CASSQPTGTEQYF,TGTGCCAGCAGCCAACCGACAGGGACCGAGCAGTACTTC
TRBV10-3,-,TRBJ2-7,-,CAIKQGPSYEQYF,TGTGCCATTAAACAGGGCCCCTCCTACGAGCAGTACTTC
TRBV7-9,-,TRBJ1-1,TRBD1,CASSPGTGRLAEAFF,TGTGCCAGCAGCCCCGGGACAGGGAGGCTCGCTGAAGCTTTCTTT
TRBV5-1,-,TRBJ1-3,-,CASSFDTPGGTGNTIYF,TGCGCCAGCAGCTTCGACACCCCGGGAGGGACTGGAAACACCATATATTTT